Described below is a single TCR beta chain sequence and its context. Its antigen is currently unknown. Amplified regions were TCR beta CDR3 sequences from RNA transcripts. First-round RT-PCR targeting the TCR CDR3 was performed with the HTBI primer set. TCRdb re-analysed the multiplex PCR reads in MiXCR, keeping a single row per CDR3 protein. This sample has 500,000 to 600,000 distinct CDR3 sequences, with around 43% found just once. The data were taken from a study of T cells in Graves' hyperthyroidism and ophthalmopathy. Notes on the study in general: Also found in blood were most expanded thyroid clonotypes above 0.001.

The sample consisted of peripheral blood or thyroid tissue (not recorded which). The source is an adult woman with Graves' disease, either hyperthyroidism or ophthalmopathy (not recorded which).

The CDR3 protein is CASSVAAGAGAGELFF. As DNA, the CDR3 is TGTGCCAGCAGCGTAGCGGCGGGAGCGGGAGCCGGGGAGCTGTTTTTT. The V call is TRBV9, the J call TRBJ2-2; TRBD2 agrees at 8 bases. Looked up from germline, CDR1 is SGDLS and CDR2 is YYNGEE. The length of the CDR3 is 16 residues. With V trimmed by 0 bases and J by 6 bases, 7 bases remained unmatched.